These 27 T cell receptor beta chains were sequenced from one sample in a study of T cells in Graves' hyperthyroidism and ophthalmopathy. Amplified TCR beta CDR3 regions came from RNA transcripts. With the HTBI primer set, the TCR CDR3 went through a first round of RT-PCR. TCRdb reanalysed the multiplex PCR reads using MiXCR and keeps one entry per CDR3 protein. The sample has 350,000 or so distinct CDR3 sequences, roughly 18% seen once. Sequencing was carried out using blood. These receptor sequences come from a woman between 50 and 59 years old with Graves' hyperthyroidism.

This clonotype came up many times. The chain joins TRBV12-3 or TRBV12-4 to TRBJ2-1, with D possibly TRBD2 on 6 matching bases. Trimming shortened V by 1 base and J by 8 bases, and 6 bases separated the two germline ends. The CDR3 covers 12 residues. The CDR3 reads CASSLGGDEQFF. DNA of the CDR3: TGTGCCAGCAGTTTAGGGGGGGATGAGCAGTTCTTC.

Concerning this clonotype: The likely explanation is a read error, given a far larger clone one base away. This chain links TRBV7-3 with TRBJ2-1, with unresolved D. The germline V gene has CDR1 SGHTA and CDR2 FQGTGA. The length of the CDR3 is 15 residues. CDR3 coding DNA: TGTGCCAGCAGCTTAACCGGTAGCTCCCACAATGAGCAGTTCTTC. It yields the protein CASSLTGSSHNEQFF.

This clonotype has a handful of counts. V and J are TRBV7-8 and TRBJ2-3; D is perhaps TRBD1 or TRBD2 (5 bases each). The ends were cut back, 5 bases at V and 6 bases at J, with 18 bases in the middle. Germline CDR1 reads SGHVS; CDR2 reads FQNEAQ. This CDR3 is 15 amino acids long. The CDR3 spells CASSVEGPLSDTQYF. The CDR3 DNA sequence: TGTGCCAGCAGCGTAGAGGGACCTTTATCGGATACGCAGTATTTT.

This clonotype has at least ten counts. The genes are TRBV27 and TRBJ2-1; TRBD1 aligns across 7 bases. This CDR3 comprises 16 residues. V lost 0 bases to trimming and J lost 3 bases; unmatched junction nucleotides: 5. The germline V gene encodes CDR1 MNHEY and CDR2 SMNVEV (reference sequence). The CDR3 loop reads CASSLSGQAIYNEQFF. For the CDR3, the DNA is TGTGCCAGCAGTTTATCAGGACAGGCAATCTACAATGAGCAGTTCTTC.

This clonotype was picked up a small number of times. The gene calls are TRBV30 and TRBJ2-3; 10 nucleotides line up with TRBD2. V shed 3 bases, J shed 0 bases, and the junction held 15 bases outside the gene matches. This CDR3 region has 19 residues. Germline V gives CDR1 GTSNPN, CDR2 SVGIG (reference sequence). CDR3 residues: CAWRDDLAGAQGSTDTQYF. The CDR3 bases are TGTGCCTGGAGGGATGACCTAGCGGGAGCTCAGGGTAGCACAGATACGCAGTATTTT.

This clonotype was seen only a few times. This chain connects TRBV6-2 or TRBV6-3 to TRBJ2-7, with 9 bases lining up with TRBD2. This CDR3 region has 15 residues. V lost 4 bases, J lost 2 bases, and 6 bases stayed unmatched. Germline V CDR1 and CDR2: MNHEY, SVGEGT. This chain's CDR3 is CASSSGLAKPYEQYF. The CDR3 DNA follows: TGTGCCAGCAGTTCAGGACTAGCGAAACCCTACGAGCAGTACTTC.

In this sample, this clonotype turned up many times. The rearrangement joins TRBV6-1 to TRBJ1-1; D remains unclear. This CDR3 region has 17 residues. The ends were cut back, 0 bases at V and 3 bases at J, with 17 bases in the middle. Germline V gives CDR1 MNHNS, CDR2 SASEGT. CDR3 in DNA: TGTGCCAGCAGTGAAGCGGTAAGGGTGACGGGCGACACTGAAGCTTTCTTT. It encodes CASSEAVRVTGDTEAFF.

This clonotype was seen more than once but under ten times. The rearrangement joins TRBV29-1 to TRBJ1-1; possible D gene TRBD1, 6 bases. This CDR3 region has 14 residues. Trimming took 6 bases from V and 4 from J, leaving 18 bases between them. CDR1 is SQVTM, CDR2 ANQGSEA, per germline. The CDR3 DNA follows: TGCAGCGTACGCAAACCGGGGGCCGGCACTGAAGCTTTCTTT. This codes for CSVRKPGAGTEAFF.

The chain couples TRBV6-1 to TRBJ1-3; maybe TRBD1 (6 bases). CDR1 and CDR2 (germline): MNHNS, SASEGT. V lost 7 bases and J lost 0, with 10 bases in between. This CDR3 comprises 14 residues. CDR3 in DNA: TGTGCCAGCAATCGGGACAACTCTGGAAACACCATATATTTT. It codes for CASNRDNSGNTIYF.

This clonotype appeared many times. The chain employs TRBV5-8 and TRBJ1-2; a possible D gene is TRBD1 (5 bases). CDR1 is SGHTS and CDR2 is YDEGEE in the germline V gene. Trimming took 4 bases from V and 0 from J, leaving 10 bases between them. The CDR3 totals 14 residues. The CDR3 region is CASSPDRANYGYTF. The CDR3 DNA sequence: TGTGCCAGCAGCCCCGACAGAGCTAACTATGGCTACACCTTC.

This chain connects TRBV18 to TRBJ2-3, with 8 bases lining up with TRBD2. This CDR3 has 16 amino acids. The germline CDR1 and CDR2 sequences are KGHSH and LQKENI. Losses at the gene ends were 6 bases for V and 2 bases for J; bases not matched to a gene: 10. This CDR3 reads CASSPELADSTDTQYF. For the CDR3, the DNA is TGTGCCAGCTCCCCGGAACTAGCGGATTCCACAGATACGCAGTATTTT.

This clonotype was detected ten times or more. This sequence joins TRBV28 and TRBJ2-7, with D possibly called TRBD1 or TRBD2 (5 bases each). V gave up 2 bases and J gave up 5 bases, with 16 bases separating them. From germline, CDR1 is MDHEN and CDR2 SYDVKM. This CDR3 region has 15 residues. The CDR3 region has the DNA TGTGCCAGCAGTTTAGGGACCCAAGGGTCCCACGAGCAGTACTTC. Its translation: CASSLGTQGSHEQYF.

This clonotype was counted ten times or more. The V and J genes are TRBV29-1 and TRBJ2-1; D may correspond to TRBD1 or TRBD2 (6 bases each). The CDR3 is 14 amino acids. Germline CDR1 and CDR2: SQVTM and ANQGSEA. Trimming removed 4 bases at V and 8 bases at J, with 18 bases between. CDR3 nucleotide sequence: TGCAGCGTTGGGGGGGCGGTCCTGCCGCATGAGCAGTTCTTC. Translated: CSVGGAVLPHEQFF.

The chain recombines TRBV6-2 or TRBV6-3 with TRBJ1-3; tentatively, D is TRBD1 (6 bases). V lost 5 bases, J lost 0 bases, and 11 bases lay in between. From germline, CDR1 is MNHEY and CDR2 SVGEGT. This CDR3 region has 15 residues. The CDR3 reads CASSPTDSSGNTIYF. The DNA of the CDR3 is TGTGCCAGCAGTCCAACGGACAGCTCTGGAAACACCATATATTTT.

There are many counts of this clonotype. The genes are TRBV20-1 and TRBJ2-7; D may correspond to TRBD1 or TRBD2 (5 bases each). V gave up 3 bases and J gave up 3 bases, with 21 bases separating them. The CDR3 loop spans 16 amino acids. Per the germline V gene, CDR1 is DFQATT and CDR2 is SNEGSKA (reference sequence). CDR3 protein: CSARVGAPEGFYEQYV. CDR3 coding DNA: TGCAGTGCTAGGGTAGGAGCCCCAGAGGGGTTCTACGAGCAGTACGTC.

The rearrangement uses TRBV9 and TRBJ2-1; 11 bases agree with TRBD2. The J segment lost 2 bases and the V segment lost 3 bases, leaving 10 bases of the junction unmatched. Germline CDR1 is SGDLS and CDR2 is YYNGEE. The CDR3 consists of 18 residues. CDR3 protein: CASSALAGVGGAYNEQFF. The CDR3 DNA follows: TGTGCCAGCAGCGCACTAGCGGGAGTAGGTGGGGCCTACAATGAGCAGTTCTTC.

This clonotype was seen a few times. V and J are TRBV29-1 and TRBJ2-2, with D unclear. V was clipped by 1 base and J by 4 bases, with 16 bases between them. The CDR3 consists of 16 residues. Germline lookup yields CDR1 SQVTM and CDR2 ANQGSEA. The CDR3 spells CSVEAVTALGTGELFF. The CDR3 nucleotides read TGCAGCGTTGAAGCGGTGACCGCCTTGGGCACCGGGGAGCTGTTTTTT.

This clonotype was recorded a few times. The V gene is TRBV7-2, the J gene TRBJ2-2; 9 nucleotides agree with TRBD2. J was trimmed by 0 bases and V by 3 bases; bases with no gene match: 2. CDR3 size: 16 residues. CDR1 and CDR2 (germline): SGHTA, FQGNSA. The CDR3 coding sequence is TGTGCCAGCAGCTTGGTAGCGGGGGCGAACACCGGGGAGCTGTTTTTT. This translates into CASSLVAGANTGELFF.

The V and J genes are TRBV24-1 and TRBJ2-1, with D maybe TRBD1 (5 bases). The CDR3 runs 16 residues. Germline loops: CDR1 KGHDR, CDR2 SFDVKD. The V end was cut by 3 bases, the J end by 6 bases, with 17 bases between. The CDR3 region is CATSDKTSGFGNEQFF. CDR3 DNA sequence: TGTGCCACCAGTGATAAAACTTCAGGGTTCGGCAATGAGCAGTTCTTC.

The CDR3 nucleotides read TGTGCCATCAGTGAAGGGTCGAACTATGGCTACACCTTC. Residues: CAISEGSNYGYTF. The chain is built from TRBV10-3 and TRBJ1-2, with D unclear. The germline V gene has CDR1 ENHRY and CDR2 SYGVKD. CDR3 length: 13 amino acids. Trimming cost V 3 bases and J 2 bases, with 7 bases left between them.

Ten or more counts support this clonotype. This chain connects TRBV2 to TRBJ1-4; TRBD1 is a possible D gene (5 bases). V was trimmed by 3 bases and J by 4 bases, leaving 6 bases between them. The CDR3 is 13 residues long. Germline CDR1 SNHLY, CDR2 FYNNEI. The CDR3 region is CASSEGRNEKLFF. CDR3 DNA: TGTGCCAGCAGTGAGGGGCGTAATGAAAAACTGTTTTTT.

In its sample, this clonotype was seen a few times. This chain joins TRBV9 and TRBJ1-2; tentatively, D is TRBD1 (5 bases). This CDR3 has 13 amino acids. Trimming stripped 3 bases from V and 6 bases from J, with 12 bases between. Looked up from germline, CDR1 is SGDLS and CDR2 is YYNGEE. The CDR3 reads CASSGDLGDGYTF. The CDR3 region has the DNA TGTGCCAGCAGCGGGGACCTCGGGGATGGCTACACCTTC.

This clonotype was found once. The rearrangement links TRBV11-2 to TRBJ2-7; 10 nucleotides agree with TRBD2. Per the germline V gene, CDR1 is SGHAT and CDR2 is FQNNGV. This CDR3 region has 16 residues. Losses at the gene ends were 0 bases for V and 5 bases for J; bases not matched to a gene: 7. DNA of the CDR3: TGTGCCAGCAGCTTAGAGTGGCTAGCGGGAGTCGACGAGCAGTACTTC. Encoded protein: CASSLEWLAGVDEQYF.

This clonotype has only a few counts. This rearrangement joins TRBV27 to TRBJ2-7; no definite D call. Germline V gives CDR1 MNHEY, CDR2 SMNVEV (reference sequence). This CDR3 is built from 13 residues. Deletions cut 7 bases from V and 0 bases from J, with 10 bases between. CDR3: CASTPADSYEQYF. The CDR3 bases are TGTGCCAGCACCCCCGCGGACTCCTACGAGCAGTACTTC.

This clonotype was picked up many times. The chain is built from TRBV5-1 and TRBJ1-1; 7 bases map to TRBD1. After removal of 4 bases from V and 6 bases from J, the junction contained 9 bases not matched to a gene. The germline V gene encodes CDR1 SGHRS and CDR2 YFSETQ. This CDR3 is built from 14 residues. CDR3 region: CASSIDREVPEAFF. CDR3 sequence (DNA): TGCGCCAGCAGCATCGACAGGGAGGTACCTGAAGCTTTCTTT.

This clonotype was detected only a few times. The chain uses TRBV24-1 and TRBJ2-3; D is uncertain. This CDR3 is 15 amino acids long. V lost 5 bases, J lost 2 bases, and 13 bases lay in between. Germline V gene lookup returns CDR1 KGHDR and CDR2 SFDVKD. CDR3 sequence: CATSVRQESTDTQYF. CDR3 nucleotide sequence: TGTGCCACCAGTGTCCGACAAGAATCCACAGATACGCAGTATTTT.

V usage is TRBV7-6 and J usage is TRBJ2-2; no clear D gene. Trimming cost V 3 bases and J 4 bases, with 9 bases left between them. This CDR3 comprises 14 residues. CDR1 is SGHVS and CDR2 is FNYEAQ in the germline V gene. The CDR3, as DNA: TGTGCCAGCAGCTTGGGTCGAGCCACCGGGGAGCTGTTTTTT. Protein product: CASSLGRATGELFF.